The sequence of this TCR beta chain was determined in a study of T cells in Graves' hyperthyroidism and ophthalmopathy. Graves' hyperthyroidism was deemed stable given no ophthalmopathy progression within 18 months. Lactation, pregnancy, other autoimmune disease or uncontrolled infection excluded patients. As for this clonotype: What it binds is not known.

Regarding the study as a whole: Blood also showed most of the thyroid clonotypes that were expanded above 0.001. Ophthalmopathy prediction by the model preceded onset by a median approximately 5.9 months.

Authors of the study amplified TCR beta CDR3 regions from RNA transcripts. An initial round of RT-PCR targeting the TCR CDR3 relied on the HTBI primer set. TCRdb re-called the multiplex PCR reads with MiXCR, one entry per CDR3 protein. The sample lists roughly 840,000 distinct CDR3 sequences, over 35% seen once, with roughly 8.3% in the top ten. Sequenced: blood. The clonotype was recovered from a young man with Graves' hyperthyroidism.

The CDR3 nucleotides are TGTGCCAGCAGCCAGGCGACAGGGCCACAAGAGACCCAGTACTTC. Its translation: CASSQATGPQETQYF. V is TRBV2 and J is TRBJ2-5; 7 nucleotides align to TRBD1. Trimming cost V 6 bases and J 2 bases; bases outside gene matches: 9. The CDR3 loop spans 15 amino acids. The germline V gene has CDR1 SNHLY and CDR2 FYNNEI.